The sequence of this TCR beta chain was determined in a study of persistence of HIV-infected CD4 T cells. The immunoSEQ assay was version 4, run in survey mode. Profiled with immunoSEQ multiplex PCR; TCRdb holds only in-frame clones, not every one. The profile shows about 40,000 clones, roughly 74% of them singletons. Regarding this clone: What it recognizes is unknown.

Cells were stimulated with overlapping HIV-1 Gag 15-mer peptides. CD40L/CD69 double-negative CD45RO-high memory CD4+ T cells were collected. For around 17 hours, CD8-depleted PBMCs received anti-CD28/CD49d costimulation, a CD40-blocking antibody and enfuvirtide. The V gene's germline CDR1 is LNHDA and CDR2 SQIVND (reference sequence). The CDR3 consists of 14 residues. The germline V and J ends were trimmed by 5 bases and 0 bases, with 8 bases remaining between them. V is TRBV19 and J is TRBJ2-4; D is unclear. This specimen was CD4+ T cells sorted from PBMCs after approximately 19-hour stimulation, taken from a patient who received antiretroviral therapy. The clonotype was recovered from an adult man with HIV who was CMV-seropositive. The CDR3 coding sequence is TGTGCCAGTAGTTACGGGCTAGCCAAAAACATTCAGTACTTC. It codes for CASSYGLAKNIQYF.